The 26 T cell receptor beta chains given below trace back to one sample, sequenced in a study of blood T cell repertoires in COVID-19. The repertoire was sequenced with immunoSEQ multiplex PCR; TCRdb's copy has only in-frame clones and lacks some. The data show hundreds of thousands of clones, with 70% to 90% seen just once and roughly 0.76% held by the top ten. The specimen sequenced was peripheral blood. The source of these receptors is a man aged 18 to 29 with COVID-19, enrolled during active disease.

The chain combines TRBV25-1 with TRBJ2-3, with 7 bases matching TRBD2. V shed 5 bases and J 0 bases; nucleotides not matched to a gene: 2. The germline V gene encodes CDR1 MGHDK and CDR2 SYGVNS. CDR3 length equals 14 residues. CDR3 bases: TGTGCCAGCAGTCTAGCGGCAAGCACAGATACGCAGTATTTT. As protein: CASSLAASTDTQYF.

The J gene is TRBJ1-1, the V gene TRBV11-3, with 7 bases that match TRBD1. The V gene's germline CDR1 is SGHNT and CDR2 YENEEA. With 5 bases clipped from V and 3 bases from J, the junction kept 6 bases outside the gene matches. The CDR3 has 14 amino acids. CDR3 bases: TGTGCCAGCAGCGTCCAGGGGGGATACACTGAAGCTTTCTTT. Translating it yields CASSVQGGYTEAFF.

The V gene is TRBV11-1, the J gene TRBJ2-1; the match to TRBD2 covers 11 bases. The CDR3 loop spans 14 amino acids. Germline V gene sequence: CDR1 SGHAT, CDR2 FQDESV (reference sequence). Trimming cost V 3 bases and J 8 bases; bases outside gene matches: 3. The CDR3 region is CASSLTSGVYEQFF. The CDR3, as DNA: TGTGCCAGCAGCTTGACTAGCGGGGTCTATGAGCAGTTCTTC.

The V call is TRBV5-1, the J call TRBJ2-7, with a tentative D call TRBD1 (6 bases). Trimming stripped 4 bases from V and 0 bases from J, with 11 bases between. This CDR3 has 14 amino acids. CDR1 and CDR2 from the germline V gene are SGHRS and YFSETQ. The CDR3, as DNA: TGCGCCAGCAGCATAACAGGGAGCTCCTACGAGCAGTACTTC. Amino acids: CASSITGSSYEQYF.

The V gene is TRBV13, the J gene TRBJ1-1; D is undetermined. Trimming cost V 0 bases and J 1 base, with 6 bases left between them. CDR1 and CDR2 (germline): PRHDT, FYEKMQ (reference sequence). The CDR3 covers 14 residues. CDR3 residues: CASSLGFSNTEAFF. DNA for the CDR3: TGTGCCAGCAGCTTAGGCTTTTCGAACACTGAAGCTTTCTTT.

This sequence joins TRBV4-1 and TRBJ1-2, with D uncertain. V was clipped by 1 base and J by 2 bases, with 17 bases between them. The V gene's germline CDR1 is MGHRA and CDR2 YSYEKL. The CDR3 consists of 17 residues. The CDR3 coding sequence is TGCGCCAGCAGCCAAGCCACAACCCCGGGGAGGAACTATGGCTACACCTTC. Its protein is CASSQATTPGRNYGYTF.

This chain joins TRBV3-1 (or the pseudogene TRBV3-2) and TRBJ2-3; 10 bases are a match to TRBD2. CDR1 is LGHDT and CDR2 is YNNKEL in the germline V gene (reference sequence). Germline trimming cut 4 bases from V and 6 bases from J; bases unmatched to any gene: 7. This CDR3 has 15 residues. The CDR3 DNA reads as TGTGCCAGCAGCCCTCTAGCGGGAGAAGTTGATACGCAGTATTTT. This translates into CASSPLAGEVDTQYF.

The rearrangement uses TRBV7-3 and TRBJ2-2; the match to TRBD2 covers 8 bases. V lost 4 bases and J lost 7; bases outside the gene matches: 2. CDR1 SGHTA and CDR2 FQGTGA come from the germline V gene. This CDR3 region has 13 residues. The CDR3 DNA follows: TGTGCCAGCAGCTCAACTAGCGGCGGGGAGCTGTTTTTT. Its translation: CASSSTSGGELFF. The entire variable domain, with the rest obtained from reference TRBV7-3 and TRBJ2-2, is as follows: GAGVSQTPSNKVTEKGKYVELRCDPISGHTALYWYRQSLGQGPEFLIYFQGTGAADDSGLPNDRFFAVRPEGSVSTLKIQRTERGDSAVYLCASSSTSGGELFFGEGSRLTVL.

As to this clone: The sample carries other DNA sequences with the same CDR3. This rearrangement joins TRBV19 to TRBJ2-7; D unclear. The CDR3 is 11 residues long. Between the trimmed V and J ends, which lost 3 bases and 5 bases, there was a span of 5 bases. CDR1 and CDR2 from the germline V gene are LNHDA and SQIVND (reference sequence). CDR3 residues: CASSIGNEQYF. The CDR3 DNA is TGTGCCAGTAGTATTGGCAACGAGCAGTACTTC.

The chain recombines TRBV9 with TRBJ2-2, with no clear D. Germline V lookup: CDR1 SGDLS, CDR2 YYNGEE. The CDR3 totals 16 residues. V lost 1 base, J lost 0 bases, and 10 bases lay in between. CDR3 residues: CASSVMAATNTGELFF. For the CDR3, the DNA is TGTGCCAGCAGCGTAATGGCGGCTACGAACACCGGGGAGCTGTTTTTT.

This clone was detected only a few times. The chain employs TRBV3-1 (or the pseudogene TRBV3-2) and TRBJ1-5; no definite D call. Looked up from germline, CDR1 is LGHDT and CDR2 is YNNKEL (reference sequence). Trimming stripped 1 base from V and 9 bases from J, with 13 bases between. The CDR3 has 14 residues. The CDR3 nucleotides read TGTGCCAGCAGCCAAGTGGAGGGAAGAGGGCCCCAGCATTTT. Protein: CASSQVEGRGPQHF.

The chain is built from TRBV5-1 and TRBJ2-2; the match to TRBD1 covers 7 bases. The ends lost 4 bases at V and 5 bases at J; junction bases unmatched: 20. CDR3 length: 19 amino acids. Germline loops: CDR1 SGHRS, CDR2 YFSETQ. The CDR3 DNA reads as TGCGCCAGCAGCCCACCCGGCCGGACAGGAGGCCCCAAAACCGGGGAGCTGTTTTTT. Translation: CASSPPGRTGGPKTGELFF.

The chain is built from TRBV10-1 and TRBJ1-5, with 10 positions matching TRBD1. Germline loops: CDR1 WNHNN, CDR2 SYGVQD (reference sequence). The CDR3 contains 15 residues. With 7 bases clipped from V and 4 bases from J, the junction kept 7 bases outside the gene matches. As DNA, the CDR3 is TGCGCCAGCACTCGCCCGGACAGGGGGAATCAGCCCCAGCATTTT. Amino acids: CASTRPDRGNQPQHF.

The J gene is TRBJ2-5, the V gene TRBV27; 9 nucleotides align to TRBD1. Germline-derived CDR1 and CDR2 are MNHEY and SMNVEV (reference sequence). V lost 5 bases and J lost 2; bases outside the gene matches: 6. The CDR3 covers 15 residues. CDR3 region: CASSRAGQGQETQYF. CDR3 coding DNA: TGTGCCAGCAGTCGGGCAGGACAGGGGCAAGAGACCCAGTACTTC.

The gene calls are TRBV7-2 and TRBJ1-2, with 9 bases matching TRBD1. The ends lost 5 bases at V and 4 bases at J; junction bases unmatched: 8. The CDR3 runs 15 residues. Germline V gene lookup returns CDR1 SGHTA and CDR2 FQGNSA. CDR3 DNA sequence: TGTGCCAGCAGCGTCCGGACAGGGGAGGGCTATGGCTACACCTTC. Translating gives CASSVRTGEGYGYTF. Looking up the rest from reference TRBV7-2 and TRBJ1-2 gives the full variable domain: GAGVSQSPSNKVTEKGKDVELRCDPISGHTALYWYRQSLGQGLEFLIYFQGNSAPDKSGLPSDRFSAERTGGSVSTLTIQRTQQEDSAVYLCASSVRTGEGYGYTFGSGTRLTVV.

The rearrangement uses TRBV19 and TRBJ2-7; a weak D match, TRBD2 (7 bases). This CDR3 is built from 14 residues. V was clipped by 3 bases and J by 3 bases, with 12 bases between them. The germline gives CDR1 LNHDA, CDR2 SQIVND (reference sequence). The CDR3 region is CASSMEGGVYEQYF. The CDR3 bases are TGTGCCAGTAGTATGGAAGGGGGGGTCTACGAGCAGTACTTC.

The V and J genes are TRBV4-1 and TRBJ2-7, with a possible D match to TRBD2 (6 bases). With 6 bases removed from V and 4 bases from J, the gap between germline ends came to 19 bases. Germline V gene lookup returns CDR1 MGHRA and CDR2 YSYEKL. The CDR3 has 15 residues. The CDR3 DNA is TGCGCCAGCAGGCCGCCACGGGCGGGGAGTTACGAGCAGTACTTC. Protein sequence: CASRPPRAGSYEQYF.

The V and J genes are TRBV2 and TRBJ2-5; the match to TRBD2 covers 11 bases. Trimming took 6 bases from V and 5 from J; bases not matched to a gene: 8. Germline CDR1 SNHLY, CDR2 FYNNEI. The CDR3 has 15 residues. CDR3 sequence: CASSKLAGVVETQYF. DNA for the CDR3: TGTGCCAGCAGCAAACTAGCGGGAGTGGTGGAGACCCAGTACTTC.

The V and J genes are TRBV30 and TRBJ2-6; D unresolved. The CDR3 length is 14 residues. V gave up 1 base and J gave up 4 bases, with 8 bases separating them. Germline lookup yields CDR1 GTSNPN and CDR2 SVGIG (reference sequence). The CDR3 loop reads CAWSDGTGANVLTF. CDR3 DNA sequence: TGTGCCTGGAGTGACGGTACCGGGGCCAACGTCCTGACTTTC. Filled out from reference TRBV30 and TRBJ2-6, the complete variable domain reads SQTIHQWPATLVQPVGSPLSLECTVEGTSNPNLYWYRQAAGRGLQLLFYSVGIGQISSEVPQNLSASRPQDRQFILSSKKLLLSDSGFYLCAWSDGTGANVLTFGAGSRLTVL.

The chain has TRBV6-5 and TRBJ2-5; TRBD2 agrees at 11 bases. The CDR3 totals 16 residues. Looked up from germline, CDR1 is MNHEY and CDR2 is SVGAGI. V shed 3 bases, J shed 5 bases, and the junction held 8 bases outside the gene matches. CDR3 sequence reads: CASSYTGTSGEETQYF. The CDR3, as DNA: TGTGCCAGCAGTTATACCGGGACTAGCGGAGAGGAGACCCAGTACTTC.

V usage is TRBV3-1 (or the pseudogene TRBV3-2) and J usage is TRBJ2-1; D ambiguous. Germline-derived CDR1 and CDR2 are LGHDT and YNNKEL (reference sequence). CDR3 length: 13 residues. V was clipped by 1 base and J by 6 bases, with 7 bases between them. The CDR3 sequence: CASSQAVRNEQFF. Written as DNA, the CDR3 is TGTGCCAGCAGCCAAGCCGTCCGCAATGAGCAGTTCTTC.

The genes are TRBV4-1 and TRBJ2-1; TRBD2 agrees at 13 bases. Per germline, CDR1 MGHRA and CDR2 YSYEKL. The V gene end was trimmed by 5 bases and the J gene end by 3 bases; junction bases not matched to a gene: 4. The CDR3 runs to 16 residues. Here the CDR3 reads CASSWGLAGFYNEQFF. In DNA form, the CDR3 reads TGCGCCAGCAGCTGGGGACTAGCGGGGTTCTACAATGAGCAGTTCTTC.

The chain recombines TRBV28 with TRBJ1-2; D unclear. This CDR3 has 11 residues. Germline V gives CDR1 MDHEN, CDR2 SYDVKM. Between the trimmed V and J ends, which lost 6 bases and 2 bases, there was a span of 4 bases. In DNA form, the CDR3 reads TGTGCCAGCAGGGAGAACTATGGCTACACCTTC. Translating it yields CASRENYGYTF.

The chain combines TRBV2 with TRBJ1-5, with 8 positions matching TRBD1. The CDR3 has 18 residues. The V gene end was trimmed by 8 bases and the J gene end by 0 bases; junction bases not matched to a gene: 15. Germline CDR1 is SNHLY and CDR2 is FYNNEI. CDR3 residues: CASGSPGGAGYSNQPQHF. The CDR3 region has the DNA TGTGCCAGCGGATCTCCAGGGGGCGCGGGGTATAGCAATCAGCCCCAGCATTTT.

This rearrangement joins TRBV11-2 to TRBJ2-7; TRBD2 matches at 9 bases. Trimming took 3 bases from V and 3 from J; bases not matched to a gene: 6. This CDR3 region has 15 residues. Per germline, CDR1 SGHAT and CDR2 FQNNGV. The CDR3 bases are TGTGCCAGCAGCTTGTTGGTAGCGGGAGTCTACGAGCAGTACTTC. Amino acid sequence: CASSLLVAGVYEQYF.

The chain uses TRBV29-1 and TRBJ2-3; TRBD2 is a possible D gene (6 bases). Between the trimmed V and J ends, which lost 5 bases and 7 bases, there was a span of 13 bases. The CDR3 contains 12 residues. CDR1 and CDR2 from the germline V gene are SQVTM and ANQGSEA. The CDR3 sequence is CSVYGRGYTQYF. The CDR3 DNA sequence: TGCAGCGTTTACGGGAGAGGGTATACGCAGTATTTT.